This T cell receptor beta chain was observed in a study of beta chain features in type 1 diabetes. Findings of the study overall: Possible PCR preference for shorter templates applied equally to patients and controls. Type 1 diabetes patients had TCRB CDR3s that were shorter (moderately but significantly so) in all four CD4+ subsets. A closer apparent resemblance between naive, central memory and Treg TCRB repertoires was seen in patients than in healthy donors.

Concerning this clone: Its antigen is undetermined.

The authors reverse transcribed all of the isolated RNA, so sequencing captured expressed TCRB transcripts. Some clones are missing from TCRdb's copy, which holds only in-frame ones; the method was immunoSEQ multiplex PCR. The sample consists of 200,000 to 250,000 clones, 13% to 15% of them appearing once. Sample: naive CD4+ T cells from blood. This clonotype was sampled from a woman in her thirties or forties in good health.

The CDR3 loop is CASSRNRGDEAFF. Here the CDR3 DNA reads TGTGCCAGCAGTCGTAACAGGGGGGATGAAGCTTTCTTT. This chain connects TRBV7-9 to TRBJ1-1, with 8 bases that match TRBD1. V trimming: 6 bases; J trimming: 7 bases; junction bases outside the gene matches: 7. Germline loops: CDR1 SEHNR, CDR2 FQNEAQ (reference sequence). The CDR3 loop spans 13 amino acids.